This paragraph reports one T cell receptor beta chain. Its antigen remains unidentified. The authors extracted RNA and reverse transcribed it into cDNA as the sequencing template. Method: immunoSEQ multiplex PCR; TCRdb's copy keeps in-frame clones and lacks some. The sample has 130,000 to 150,000 clones, about 51% seen once; the top ten hold 0.95% to 1%. This sample was included in a study of CD8+ T cells in alopecia areata. Study-wide background: The drug, oral tofacitinib, was given to treated patients at 5 to 10 mg twice daily. Study results and caveats: When scalp samples are sequenced, resident alphabeta T cells of normal skin are also captured. More clonal than normal scalp was lesional scalp, particularly alopecia totalis/universalis.

In germline, CDR1 is SEHNR, CDR2 FQNEAQ (reference sequence). The CDR3 extends over 18 amino acids. V gave up 0 bases and J gave up 3 bases, with 21 bases separating them. V usage is TRBV7-9 and J usage is TRBJ2-7; no clear D. This receptor was taken from a human donor with alopecia areata. This specimen consisted of CD4+ T cells sorted from blood, obtained at week 0. This CDR3 reads CASSLASGKQDQYYEQYF. The CDR3 DNA reads as TGTGCCAGCAGCTTAGCGAGTGGGAAACAAGACCAGTACTACGAGCAGTACTTC.